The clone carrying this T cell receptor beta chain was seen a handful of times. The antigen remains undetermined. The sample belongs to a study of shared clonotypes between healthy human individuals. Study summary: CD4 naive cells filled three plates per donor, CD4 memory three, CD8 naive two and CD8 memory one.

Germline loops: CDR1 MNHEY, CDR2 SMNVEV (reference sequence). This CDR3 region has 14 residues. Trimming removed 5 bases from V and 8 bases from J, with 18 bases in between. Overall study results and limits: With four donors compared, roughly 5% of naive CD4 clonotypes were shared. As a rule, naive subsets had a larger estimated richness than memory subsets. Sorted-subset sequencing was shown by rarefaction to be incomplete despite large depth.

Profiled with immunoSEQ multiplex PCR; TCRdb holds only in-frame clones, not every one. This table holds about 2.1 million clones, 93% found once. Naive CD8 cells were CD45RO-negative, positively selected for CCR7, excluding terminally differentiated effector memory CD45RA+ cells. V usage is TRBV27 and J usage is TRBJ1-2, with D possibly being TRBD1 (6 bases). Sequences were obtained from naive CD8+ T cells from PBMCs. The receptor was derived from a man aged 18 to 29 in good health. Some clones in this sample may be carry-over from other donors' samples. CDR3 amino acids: CASSTTGGSWGYTF. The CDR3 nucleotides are TGTGCCAGCAGTACGACAGGCGGTTCGTGGGGCTACACCTTC.